This T cell receptor beta chain is from a study of a mutant IDH1 vaccine in newly diagnosed glioma. Findings of the study overall: There seemed to be no relation between pseudoprogression and changes in top peripheral T cell clonotypes.

As to this clone: What it recognizes is unknown.

CDR3 size: 14 residues. Germline V lookup: CDR1 SEHNR, CDR2 FQNEAQ (reference sequence). V was trimmed by 9 bases and J by 0 bases, leaving 12 bases between them. The method was immunoSEQ multiplex PCR; TCRdb's version includes in-frame clones alone and lacks a portion of them. The sample lists about 92,000 clones, 80% occurring once. Documented time point: baseline, week 1 (first vaccination visit). As for treatment: pre-vaccination baseline after standard-of-care therapy. The chain couples TRBV7-9 to TRBJ1-3; TRBD1 is a possible D gene (5 bases). The sample was PBMCs, taken from a glioma patient treated with radiotherapy, temozolomide or both. This TCR came from a man aged 40-55 years with glioma. The CDR3 spells CASPLTDSGNTIYF. DNA for the CDR3: TGTGCCAGTCCTTTGACAGACTCTGGAAACACCATATATTTT.